This T cell receptor beta chain is from a study of metastatic and nonmetastatic thyroid tumors. The CDR3 is 13 residues long. Looked up from germline, CDR1 is SGHRS and CDR2 is YFSETQ. Trimming pared 5 bases from V and 8 bases from J, leaving 13 bases between. TCRdb used MiXCR to call clones anew from the PCR reads. The repertoire includes tens of thousands of clones, 15% of them detected once, and 3.6% sits in the top ten. This clone was seen at least ten times. Before thyroid surgery, none of the patients had received any treatment. Material: blood. This TCR came from a female donor with papillary thyroid cancer or a benign thyroid nodule (not recorded which). Some clones in this sample may be carry-over from other donors' samples. The chain links TRBV5-1 to TRBJ1-4; D unresolved. In nucleotides, the CDR3 is TGCGCCAGCAGTTGGGAAGGTGGGGAAAAACTGTTTTTT. Translation gives CASSWEGGEKLFF.